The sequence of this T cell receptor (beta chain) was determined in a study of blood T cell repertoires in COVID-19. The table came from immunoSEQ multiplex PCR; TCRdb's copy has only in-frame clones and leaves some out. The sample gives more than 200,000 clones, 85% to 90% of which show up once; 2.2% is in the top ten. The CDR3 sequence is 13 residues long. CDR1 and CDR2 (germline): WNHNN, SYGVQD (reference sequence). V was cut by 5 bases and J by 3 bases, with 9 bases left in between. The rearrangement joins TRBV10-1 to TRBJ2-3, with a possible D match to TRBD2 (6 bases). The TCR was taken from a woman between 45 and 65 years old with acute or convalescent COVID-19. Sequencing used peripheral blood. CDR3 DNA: TGCGCCAGCAGTACGGGAGAAACAGATACGCAGTATTTT. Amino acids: CASSTGETDTQYF.